A selection of T cell receptor beta chains follows, all from one sample in a study of control samples from healthy donors and cancer patients. The data were produced by immunoSEQ multiplex PCR, yet TCRdb's version contains in-frame clones alone and is incomplete. The sample contains fewer than 200,000 clones, around 95% of which appear only once. Sequencing was performed on blood. Receptors originate from a woman aged 55-75 years in good health. The CDR3 runs from the conserved cysteine through the conserved F or W. Fields, in order: D gene, clone size, V gene, J gene, CDR3 DNA, CDR3 protein. The D gene is left open where the match is weak. Rows may omit the clone size; those that give it use once, few, many or a size class.

>TRBD1|NA|TRBV5-5|TRBJ1-6
TGTGCCAGCAGCTTTCCCGACAGGGGGCTTTCACCCCTCCACTTT
CASSFPDRGLSPLHF
>NA|NA|TRBV6-4|TRBJ1-6
TGTGCCAGCAGTGACTCGGACTATAATTCACCCCTCCACTTT
CASSDSDYNSPLHF
>NA|NA|TRBV24-1|TRBJ2-1
TGTGCCACCGAGGAAGTTACCTACAATGAGCAGTTCTTC
CATEEVTYNEQFF
>NA|NA|TRBV7-2|TRBJ1-1
TGTGCCAGCAGCTTTTCTATGAACACTGAAGCTTTCTTT
CASSFSMNTEAFF
>NA|NA|TRBV7-2|TRBJ1-2
TGTGCCAGCAGCTTAGAGGGGCTCGGGGGCTACACCTTC
CASSLEGLGGYTF
>NA|few|TRBV7-9|TRBJ1-1
TGTGCCAGCAGCATCGGAGGGGAGTATGTGAACACTGAAGCTTTCTTT
CASSIGGEYVNTEAFF
>NA|NA|TRBV6-1|TRBJ1-5
TGTGCCAGCAGTGAATATTTGAGCAATCAGCCCCAGCATTTT
CASSEYLSNQPQHF
>NA|NA|TRBV18|TRBJ2-7
TGTGCCAGCTCACCACAGGCAGGTCCCTACGAGCAGTACTTC
CASSPQAGPYEQYF
>NA|NA|TRBV12-2|TRBJ1-2
TGTGCAAGTCGCTCGTCATCTTCGCACCGGGGGGGCTACACCTTC
CASRSSSSHRGGYTF
>NA|NA|TRBV7-2|TRBJ1-4
TGTGCCAGCAGCACCCAACAGGCCTCCGGTAATGAAAAACTGTTTTTT
CASSTQQASGNEKLFF
>TRBD1|NA|TRBV27|TRBJ1-2
TGTGCCAGCGGTTATATATGGACAGGGTCGATTTATGGCTACACCTTC
CASGYIWTGSIYGYTF
>TRBD1|NA|TRBV2|TRBJ1-5
TGTGCCAGCAAGACAGGGGAAGGACAGCCCCAGCATTTT
CASKTGEGQPQHF
>NA|NA|TRBV5-1|TRBJ1-2
TGCGCCAGCAGCTTGGGCTATAACTATGGCTACACCTTC
CASSLGYNYGYTF
>NA|NA|TRBV7-2|TRBJ2-5
TGTGCCAGCAGCTTAGCCGGACGTGGACTGGGAGCCCAGTACTTC
CASSLAGRGLGAQYF
>NA|once|TRBV7-9|TRBJ1-1
TGTGCCAGCAGCTTAGTTCGGCAGGGGAACACTGAAGCTTTCTTT
CASSLVRQGNTEAFF